Listed here are 28 T cell receptor beta chains from one sample, sequenced in a study of shared clonotypes between healthy human individuals (dated by TCRdb to the early 2020s). The library was produced with the immunoSEQ multiplex PCR assay. Here the immuneACCESS table is served through TCRdb, limited to in-frame sequences with V and J called. Missing clones are a known gap in these copies; in checked studies unresolved V genes cover under half, and the rest lacks a known reason. For this sample the table gives around 2.1 million clones, of which nearly 97% were detected only once. Around 0.13% of the sample belongs to the ten largest clones. Input material: naive CD4+ T cells sorted from blood. Read against the paper, the sample's cell subset or site label means: CD45RA+ positively selected. The receptors were gathered from a man in his late teens or twenties in good health.

The V and J genes are TRBV5-6 and TRBJ2-3; D remains unclear. Germline lookup yields CDR1 SGHDT and CDR2 YYEEEE. With 5 bases removed from V and 2 bases from J, the gap between germline ends came to 15 bases. This CDR3 spans 15 amino acids. CDR3 in DNA: TGTGCCAGCAGGAACCTGGGCCAGAACACAGATACGCAGTATTTT. Translation gives CASRNLGQNTDTQYF.

A few counts support this clone. V gene TRBV6-6 combines with J gene TRBJ1-2; TRBD1 matches at 7 bases. Germline lookup yields CDR1 MNHNY and CDR2 SVGAGI (reference sequence). CDR3 length equals 14 residues. V lost 4 bases and J lost 2; bases outside the gene matches: 4. The CDR3: CASSSLGQNYGYTF. Written as DNA, the CDR3 is TGTGCCAGCAGTTCGTTGGGACAGAACTATGGCTACACCTTC.

V is TRBV11-2 and J is TRBJ1-6; the D gene is possibly TRBD1 (5 bases). V shed 0 bases and J shed 2 bases, with 8 bases lying between them. Germline values: CDR1 SGHAT, CDR2 FQNNGV. The CDR3 runs to 16 residues. CDR3 bases: TGTGCCAGCAGCTTAGAGACAGTCGCCTATAATTCACCCCTCCACTTT. Translation gives CASSLETVAYNSPLHF.

This clone was observed once. The J gene is TRBJ1-5, the V gene TRBV5-4; D is perhaps TRBD1 (5 bases). V gave up 3 bases and J gave up 0 bases, with 13 bases separating them. The length of the CDR3 is 16 residues. Germline V gene lookup returns CDR1 SGHNT and CDR2 YYREEE (reference sequence). CDR3 in DNA: TGTGCCAGCAGCTCCCGGGACGGATCTAGCAATCAGCCCCAGCATTTT. This translates into CASSSRDGSSNQPQHF.

This chain connects TRBV7-2 to TRBJ2-5; the match to TRBD2 covers 7 bases. The CDR3 length is 16 residues. CDR1 and CDR2 from the germline V gene are SGHTA and FQGNSA. After removal of 1 base from V and 5 bases from J, the junction contained 10 bases not matched to a gene. The DNA of the CDR3 is TGTGCCAGCAGCTTAGTCGGGAGCGGGGTCGGCGAGACCCAGTACTTC. It specifies CASSLVGSGVGETQYF.

This CDR3 reads CASSGGVNIQYF. The CDR3 nucleotides are TGTGCCAGCAGCGGGGGTGTAAACATTCAGTACTTC. The chain has TRBV5-8 and TRBJ2-4; D is tentatively TRBD1 or TRBD2 (5 bases each). The CDR3 is 12 residues long. Trimming cost V 4 bases and J 6 bases, with 8 bases left between them. The germline V gene has CDR1 SGHTS and CDR2 YDEGEE.

This clone has a handful of counts. This sequence joins TRBV10-1 and TRBJ1-6; D uncertain. In germline, CDR1 is WNHNN, CDR2 SYGVQD (reference sequence). The CDR3 covers 9 residues. The V and J ends lost 7 bases and 9 bases respectively, with 1 base between them. DNA of the CDR3: TGCGCCAGCATTTCACCCCTCCACTTT. It yields the protein CASISPLHF.

The gene calls are TRBV5-8 and TRBJ1-1; no clear D. Trimming took 6 bases from V and 5 from J, leaving 11 bases between them. This CDR3 comprises 12 residues. The germline V gene encodes CDR1 SGHTS and CDR2 YDEGEE. As DNA, the CDR3 is TGTGCCAGCAATCTGAGGGTAACTGAAGCTTTCTTT. Translated, it gives CASNLRVTEAFF.

V is TRBV5-1 and J is TRBJ2-7; 11 positions match TRBD2. The CDR3 covers 16 residues. J gave up 6 bases and V 0 bases, and 8 bases lay outside the gene matches. Looked up from germline, CDR1 is SGHRS and CDR2 is YFSETQ. CDR3 protein: CASSLELAGGLREQYF. CDR3 nucleotide sequence: TGCGCCAGCAGCTTGGAGCTAGCGGGGGGATTACGCGAGCAGTACTTC. Full variable domain (missing parts from reference TRBV5-1 and TRBJ2-7): KAGVTQTPRYLIKTRGQQVTLSCSPISGHRSVSWYQQTPGQGLQFLFEYFSETQRNKGNFPGRFSGRQFSNSRSEMNVSTLELGDSALYLCASSLELAGGLREQYFGPGTRLTVT.

The rearrangement uses TRBV5-6 and TRBJ2-3; D possibly corresponds to TRBD1 (7 bases). Germline V gene sequence: CDR1 SGHDT, CDR2 YYEEEE. This CDR3 contains 15 residues. The V gene lost 2 bases and the J gene lost 0 bases, with 10 bases spanning the gap. CDR3 region: CASSLQGTSTDTQYF. The CDR3 coding sequence is TGTGCCAGCAGCTTACAGGGGACTAGCACAGATACGCAGTATTTT.

V gene TRBV28 combines with J gene TRBJ1-6; D not certain. Germline V gene data show CDR1 as MDHEN and CDR2 as SYDVKM. Trimming cost V 5 bases and J 7 bases, with 18 bases left between them. This CDR3 region has 16 residues. CDR3 loop: CASSLGGTLSNSPLHF. CDR3 DNA: TGTGCCAGCAGTCTTGGAGGCACCCTTTCGAATTCACCCCTCCACTTT.

This chain links TRBV5-5 with TRBJ1-3; D perhaps matches TRBD1 (5 bases). Trimming left V 4 bases short and J 2 bases short, with 10 bases between. CDR1 SGHKS and CDR2 YYEKEE come from the germline V gene (reference sequence). The CDR3 has 14 residues. The CDR3 region is CASSRSGAGNTIYF. The DNA of the CDR3 is TGTGCCAGCAGCCGTTCGGGGGCTGGAAACACCATATATTTT. Full variable domain (remainder filled in from reference TRBV5-5 and TRBJ1-3): DAGVTQSPTHLIKTRGQQVTLRCSPISGHKSVSWYQQVLGQGPQFIFQYYEKEERGRGNFPDRFSARQFPNYSSELNVNALLLGDSALYLCASSRSGAGNTIYFGEGSWLTVV.

The chain uses TRBV18 and TRBJ1-3; D is perhaps TRBD1 (6 bases). Germline CDR1 is KGHSH and CDR2 is LQKENI. The CDR3 is 15 residues long. With 4 bases removed from V and 0 bases from J, the gap between germline ends came to 10 bases. The CDR3 bases are TGTGCCAGCTCACGGGACACCGCCTCTGGAAACACCATATATTTT. Amino acids: CASSRDTASGNTIYF.

This rearrangement joins TRBV7-9 to TRBJ1-1; weak D call: TRBD1 (5 bases). The CDR3 is 16 amino acids. V lost 2 bases and J 3 bases, leaving 16 bases between the germline ends. Germline-derived CDR1 and CDR2 are SEHNR and FQNEAQ (reference sequence). CDR3 in amino acids: CASSLRQTFLYTEAFF. DNA for the CDR3: TGTGCCAGCAGCTTACGACAGACGTTTTTGTACACTGAAGCTTTCTTT.

J is TRBJ2-7 and V is TRBV5-8; no clear D gene. V was trimmed by 5 bases and J by 1 base, leaving 10 bases between them. Germline CDR1 and CDR2: SGHTS and YDEGEE. The CDR3 consists of 13 residues. The CDR3: CASSLRNSYEQYF. CDR3 nucleotides: TGTGCCAGCAGTTTAAGAAATTCCTACGAGCAGTACTTC.

J is TRBJ1-3 and V is TRBV6-1; D might be TRBD1 (6 bases). There are 13 residues in the CDR3. Trimming cost V 6 bases and J 5 bases, with 11 bases left between them. The germline V gene encodes CDR1 MNHNS and CDR2 SASEGT. CDR3 loop: CASSWTARNTIYF. CDR3 coding DNA: TGTGCCAGCAGCTGGACAGCCCGAAACACCATATATTTT.

The DNA of the CDR3 is TGTGCCAGCAGTGAACGACCTAATGAGCAGTTCTTC. Its protein is CASSERPNEQFF. The rearrangement links TRBV2 to TRBJ2-1; D unclear. V dropped 2 bases and J dropped 7 bases, with 6 bases sitting between them. The germline CDR1 and CDR2 sequences are SNHLY and FYNNEI. The CDR3 covers 12 residues.

The CDR3 loop is CASSVNPAGLAGGEQFF. The CDR3 DNA sequence: TGTGCCAGCAGCGTAAACCCCGCGGGACTAGCGGGAGGCGAGCAGTTCTTC. The chain carries TRBV9 and TRBJ2-1, with 15 bases identical to TRBD2. The V gene's germline CDR1 is SGDLS and CDR2 YYNGEE. V gave up 1 base and J gave up 10 bases; unmatched junction bases: 9. The CDR3 is 17 residues long.

The chain uses TRBV10-1 and TRBJ2-1; D gene ambiguous. CDR1 is WNHNN and CDR2 is SYGVQD in the germline V gene (reference sequence). The CDR3 length is 14 residues. V shed 3 bases and J shed 8 bases, with 14 bases lying between them. CDR3 sequence (DNA): TGCGCCAGCAGTGATCTACCAGAGTTGGATGAGCAGTTCTTC. Protein: CASSDLPELDEQFF.

DNA of the CDR3: TGCGCCAGCAGTAGGGATGTGAGCAATCAGCCCCAGCATTTT. Translation: CASSRDVSNQPQHF. This chain connects TRBV10-1 to TRBJ1-5; the D is unclear. This CDR3 has 14 amino acids. Germline values: CDR1 WNHNN, CDR2 SYGVQD (reference sequence). V was pared by 5 bases and J by 1 base, with 9 bases between.

V gene TRBV2 combines with J gene TRBJ2-5; D is unclear. The end of the DNA fits TRBJ2-7 better, so the J call may be wrong. Germline lookup yields CDR1 SNHLY and CDR2 FYNNEI. The CDR3 is made up of 15 amino acids. This chain's CDR3 is CASTPPSVGSYEQYF. The CDR3 DNA is TGTGCCAGCACCCCACCCTCTGTGGGATCCTACGAGCAGTACTTC.

The rearrangement links TRBV19 to TRBJ1-3; possible D gene TRBD1, 5 bases. Germline assignment: CDR1 LNHDA and CDR2 SQIVND (reference sequence). The V and J ends lost 3 bases and 0 bases respectively, with 21 bases between them. The CDR3 loop spans 19 amino acids. The CDR3 DNA reads TGTGCCAGTAGTATTTCGAGGGGACTCCCTGCAAACTCTGGAAACACCATATATTTT. Protein: CASSISRGLPANSGNTIYF.

This rearrangement joins TRBV5-1 to TRBJ2-3, with D possibly matching TRBD2 (6 bases). The V gene lost 5 bases and the J gene lost 4 bases, with 17 bases spanning the gap. CDR1 is SGHRS and CDR2 is YFSETQ in the germline V gene. The CDR3 extends over 15 amino acids. The CDR3 nucleotides are TGCGCCAGCAGGCCCACCGTCGGAGGGGCAGATACGCAGTATTTT. Its translation: CASRPTVGGADTQYF.

This chain connects TRBV4-3 to TRBJ1-2, with TRBD1 identical over 8 bases. The V segment lost 6 bases and the J segment 4 bases; nucleotides outside the gene matches: 4. Per the germline V gene, CDR1 is LGHNA and CDR2 is YSLEER. The CDR3 has 13 residues. CDR3 amino acids: CASRPGQGYGYTF. CDR3 nucleotide sequence: TGCGCCAGCAGACCTGGACAGGGCTATGGCTACACCTTC.

The rearrangement links TRBV29-1 to TRBJ2-1, with 8 bases matching TRBD2. The CDR3 runs to 13 residues. Looked up from germline, CDR1 is SQVTM and CDR2 is ANQGSEA. The trim removed 2 bases at V and 6 bases at J, leaving 3 bases unmatched. The CDR3 spells CSVEREGSNEQFF. CDR3 DNA sequence: TGCAGCGTTGAACGGGAGGGCTCCAATGAGCAGTTCTTC.

The gene calls are TRBV10-2 and TRBJ1-5, with a weak D call TRBD1 (6 bases). In germline, CDR1 is WSHSY, CDR2 SAAADI. V gave up 2 bases and J gave up 6 bases, with 14 bases separating them. This CDR3 comprises 15 residues. CDR3 DNA: TGCGCCAGCAGTGAGAACGGGGGCGGCGGTCAGCCCCAGCATTTT. It codes for CASSENGGGGQPQHF.

This clone has a single count. This chain joins TRBV10-2 and TRBJ1-5; D not certain. The CDR3 covers 18 residues. V was pared by 0 bases and J by 2 bases, with 17 bases between. CDR1 is WSHSY, CDR2 SAAADI, per germline. The CDR3 spells CASSESLFGEEGNQPQHF. The CDR3 nucleotides read TGCGCCAGCAGTGAGTCGCTGTTCGGTGAGGAGGGCAATCAGCCCCAGCATTTT.

The V and J genes are TRBV5-4 and TRBJ2-3, with TRBD2 matching 11 bases. Germline V gene lookup returns CDR1 SGHNT and CDR2 YYREEE (reference sequence). V lost 5 bases, J lost 4 bases, and 9 bases stayed unmatched. The CDR3 length is 16 residues. CDR3 loop: CASSKGGTSGSDTQYF. The CDR3 bases are TGTGCCAGCAGTAAAGGCGGGACTAGCGGTTCAGATACGCAGTATTTT.